This T cell receptor (beta chain) was obtained from a study of blood T cell repertoires in COVID-19. Study background: The study drew acute and convalescent COVID-19 samples from the United States, Italy and Spain.

The germline V gene has CDR1 LNHDA and CDR2 SQIVND (reference sequence). V was cut by 1 base and J by 1 base, with 4 bases left in between. The CDR3 runs 14 residues. TCRdb's table, derived via immunoSEQ multiplex PCR, lists solely in-frame clones and lacks some. The table includes around 130,000 clones, around 85% detected once. The V gene is TRBV19, the J gene TRBJ2-2, with D unresolved. The origin of this receptor is a woman aged 45-59 years with acute or convalescent COVID-19. Sequencing was done on a sample of peripheral blood. In DNA form, the CDR3 reads TGTGCCAGTAGTATAGCCCGGAACACCGGGGAGCTGTTTTTT. Amino acid sequence: CASSIARNTGELFF.